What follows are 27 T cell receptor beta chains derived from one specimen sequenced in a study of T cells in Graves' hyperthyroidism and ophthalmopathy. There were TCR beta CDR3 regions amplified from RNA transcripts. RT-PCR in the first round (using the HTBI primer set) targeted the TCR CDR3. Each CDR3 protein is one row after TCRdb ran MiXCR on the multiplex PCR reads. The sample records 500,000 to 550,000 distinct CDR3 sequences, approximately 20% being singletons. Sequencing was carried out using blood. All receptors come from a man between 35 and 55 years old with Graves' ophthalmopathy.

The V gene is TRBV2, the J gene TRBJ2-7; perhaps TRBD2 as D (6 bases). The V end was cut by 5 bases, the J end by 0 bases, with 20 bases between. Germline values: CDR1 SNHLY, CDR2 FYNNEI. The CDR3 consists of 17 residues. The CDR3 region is CASSRGRSLLSSYEQYF. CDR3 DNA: TGTGCCAGCAGTCGGGGGAGGTCTCTCCTTTCCTCCTACGAGCAGTACTTC.

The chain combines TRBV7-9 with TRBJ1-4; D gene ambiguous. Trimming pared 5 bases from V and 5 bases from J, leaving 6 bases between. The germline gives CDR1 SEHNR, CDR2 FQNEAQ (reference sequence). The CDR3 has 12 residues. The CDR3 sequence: CASSRENEKLFF. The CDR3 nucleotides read TGTGCCAGCAGCCGTGAGAATGAAAAACTGTTTTTT.

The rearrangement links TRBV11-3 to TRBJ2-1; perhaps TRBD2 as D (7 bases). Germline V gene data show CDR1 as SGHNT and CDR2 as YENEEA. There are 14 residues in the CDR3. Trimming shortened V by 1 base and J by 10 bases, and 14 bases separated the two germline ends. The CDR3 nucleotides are TGTGCCAGCAGCTTAGGAGGGGGGGAAAGCGAGCAGTTCTTC. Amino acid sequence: CASSLGGGESEQFF. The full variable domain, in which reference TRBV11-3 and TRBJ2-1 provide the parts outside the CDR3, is EAGVVQSPRYKIIEKKQPVAFWCNPISGHNTLYWYLQNLGQGPELLIRYENEEAVDDSQLPKDRFSAERLKGVDSTLKIQPAELGDSAVYLCASSLGGGESEQFFGPGTRLTVL.

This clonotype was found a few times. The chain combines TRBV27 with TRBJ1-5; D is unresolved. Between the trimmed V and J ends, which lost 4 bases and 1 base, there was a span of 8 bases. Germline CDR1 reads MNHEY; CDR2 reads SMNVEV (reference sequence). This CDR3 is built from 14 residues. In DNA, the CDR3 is TGTGCCAGCAGTTGGAAGGACAGCAATCAGCCCCAGCATTTT. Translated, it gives CASSWKDSNQPQHF.

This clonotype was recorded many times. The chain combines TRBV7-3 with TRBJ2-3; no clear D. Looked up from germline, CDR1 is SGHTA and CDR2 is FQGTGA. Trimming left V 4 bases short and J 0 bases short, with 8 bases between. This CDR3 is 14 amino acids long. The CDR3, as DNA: TGTGCCAGCAGCTCCCTCGGGAGCACAGATACGCAGTATTTT. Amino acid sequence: CASSSLGSTDTQYF.

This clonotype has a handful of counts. CDR3 DNA: TGTGCTAGTGGAGAGGCGGGCAATCAGCCCCAGCATTTT. It codes for CASGEAGNQPQHF. The gene calls are TRBV12-5 and TRBJ1-5, with D hard to call. Germline V gene sequence: CDR1 LGHNT, CDR2 FRNRAP. The CDR3 spans 13 residues. V lost 6 bases and J 2 bases, leaving 8 bases between the germline ends.

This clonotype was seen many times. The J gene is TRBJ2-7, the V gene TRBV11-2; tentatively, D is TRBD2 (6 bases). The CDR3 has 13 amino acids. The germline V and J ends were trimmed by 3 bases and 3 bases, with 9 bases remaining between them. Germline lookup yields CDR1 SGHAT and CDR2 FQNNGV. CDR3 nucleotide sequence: TGTGCCAGCAGCTTTAGCGGAGACTACGAGCAGTACTTC. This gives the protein CASSFSGDYEQYF.

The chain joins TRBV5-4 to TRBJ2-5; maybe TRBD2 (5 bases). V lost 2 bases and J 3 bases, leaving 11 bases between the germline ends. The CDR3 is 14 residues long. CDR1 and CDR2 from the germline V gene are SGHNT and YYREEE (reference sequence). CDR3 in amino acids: CASSFFSGKETQYF. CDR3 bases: TGTGCCAGCAGCTTTTTTTCGGGGAAAGAGACCCAGTACTTC.

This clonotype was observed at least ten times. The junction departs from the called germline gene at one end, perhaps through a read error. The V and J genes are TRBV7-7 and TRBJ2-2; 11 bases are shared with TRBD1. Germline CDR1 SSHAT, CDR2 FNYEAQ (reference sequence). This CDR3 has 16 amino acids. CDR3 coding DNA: TGTGCTAGCAGCCACACGTCGGGACAGGGGGCCGGGGAGCTGTTTTTT. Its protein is CASSHTSGQGAGELFF.

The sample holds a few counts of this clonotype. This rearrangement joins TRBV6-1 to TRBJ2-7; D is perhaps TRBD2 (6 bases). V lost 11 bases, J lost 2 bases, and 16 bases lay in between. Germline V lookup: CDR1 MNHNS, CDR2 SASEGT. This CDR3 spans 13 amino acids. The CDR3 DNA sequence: TGTGCCGAGGGACCCGGGGGACCCTACGAGCAGTACTTC. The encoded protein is CAEGPGGPYEQYF.

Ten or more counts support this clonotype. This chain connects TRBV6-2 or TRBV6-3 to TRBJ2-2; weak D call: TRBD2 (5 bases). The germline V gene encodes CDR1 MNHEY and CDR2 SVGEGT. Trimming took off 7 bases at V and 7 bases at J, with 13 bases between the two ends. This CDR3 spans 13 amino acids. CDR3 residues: CASTPDSHGELFF. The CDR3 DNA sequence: TGTGCCAGCACCCCGGACTCACACGGGGAGCTGTTTTTT.

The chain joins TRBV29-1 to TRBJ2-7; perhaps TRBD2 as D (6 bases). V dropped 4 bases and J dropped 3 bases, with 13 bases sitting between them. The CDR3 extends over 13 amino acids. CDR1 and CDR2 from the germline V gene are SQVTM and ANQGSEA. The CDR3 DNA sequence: TGCAGCGTTGGAGGAGGGGCGAACTACGAGCAGTACTTC. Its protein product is CSVGGGANYEQYF.

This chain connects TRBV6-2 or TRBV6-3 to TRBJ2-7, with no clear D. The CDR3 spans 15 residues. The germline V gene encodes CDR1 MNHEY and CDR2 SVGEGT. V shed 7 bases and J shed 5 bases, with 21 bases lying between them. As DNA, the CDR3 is TGTGCCAGCACTTTCAACAGACCCACGTTCGACGAGCAGTACTTC. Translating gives CASTFNRPTFDEQYF.

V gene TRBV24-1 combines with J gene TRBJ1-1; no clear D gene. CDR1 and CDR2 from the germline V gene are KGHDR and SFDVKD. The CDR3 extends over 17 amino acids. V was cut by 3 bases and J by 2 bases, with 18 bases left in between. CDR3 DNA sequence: TGTGCCACCAGTGATACCCCGGAGGCTCGGTCAAACACTGAAGCTTTCTTT. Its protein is CATSDTPEARSNTEAFF.

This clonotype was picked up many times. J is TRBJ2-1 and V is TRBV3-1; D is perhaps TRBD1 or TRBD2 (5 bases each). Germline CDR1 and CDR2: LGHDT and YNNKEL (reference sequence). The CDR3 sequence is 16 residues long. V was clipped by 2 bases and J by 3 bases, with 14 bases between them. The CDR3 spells CASSQQGPFSYNEQFF. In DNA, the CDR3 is TGTGCCAGCAGCCAACAGGGACCCTTCAGCTACAATGAGCAGTTCTTC.

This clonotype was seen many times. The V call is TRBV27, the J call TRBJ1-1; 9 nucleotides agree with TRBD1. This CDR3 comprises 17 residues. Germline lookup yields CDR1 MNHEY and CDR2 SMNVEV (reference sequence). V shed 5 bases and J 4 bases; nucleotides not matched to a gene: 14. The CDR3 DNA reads TGTGCCAGCAGTCTAACCCCGACAGGGGGATTGGGCACTGAAGCTTTCTTT. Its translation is CASSLTPTGGLGTEAFF.

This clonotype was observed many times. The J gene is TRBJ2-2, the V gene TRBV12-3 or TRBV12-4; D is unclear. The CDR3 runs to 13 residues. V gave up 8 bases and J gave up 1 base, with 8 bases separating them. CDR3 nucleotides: TGTGCCAGCTATGTTGTGAACACCGGGGAGCTGTTTTTT. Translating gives CASYVVNTGELFF.

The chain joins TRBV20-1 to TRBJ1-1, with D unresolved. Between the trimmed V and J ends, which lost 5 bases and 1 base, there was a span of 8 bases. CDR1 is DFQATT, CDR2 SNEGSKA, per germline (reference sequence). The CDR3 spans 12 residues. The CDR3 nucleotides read TGCAGTGCTCTGACACAGAACACTGAAGCTTTCTTT. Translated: CSALTQNTEAFF.

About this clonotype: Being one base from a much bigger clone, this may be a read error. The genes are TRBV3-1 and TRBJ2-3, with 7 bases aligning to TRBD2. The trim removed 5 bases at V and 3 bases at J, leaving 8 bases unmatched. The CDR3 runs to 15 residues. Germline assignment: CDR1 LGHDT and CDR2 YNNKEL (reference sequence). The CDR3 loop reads CASSFRGSGTDTQYF. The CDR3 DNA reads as TGTGCCAGCAGCTTTCGCGGGAGCGGTACAGATACGCAGTATTTT.

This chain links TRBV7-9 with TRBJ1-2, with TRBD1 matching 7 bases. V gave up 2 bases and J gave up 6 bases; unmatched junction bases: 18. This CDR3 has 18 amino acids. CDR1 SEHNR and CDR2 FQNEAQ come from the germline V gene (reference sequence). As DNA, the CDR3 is TGTGCCAGCAGCTTAACTAGAATCGGCACAGGGGAGGAGGATGGCTACACCTTC. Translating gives CASSLTRIGTGEEDGYTF.

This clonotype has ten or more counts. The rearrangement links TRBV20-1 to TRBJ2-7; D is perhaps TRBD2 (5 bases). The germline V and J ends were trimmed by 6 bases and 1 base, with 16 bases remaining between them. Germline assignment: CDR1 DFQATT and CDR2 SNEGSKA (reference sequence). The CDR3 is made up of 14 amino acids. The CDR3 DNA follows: TGCAGTGCAACCCATCCGGGGAGATCCTACGAGCAGTACTTC. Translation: CSATHPGRSYEQYF.

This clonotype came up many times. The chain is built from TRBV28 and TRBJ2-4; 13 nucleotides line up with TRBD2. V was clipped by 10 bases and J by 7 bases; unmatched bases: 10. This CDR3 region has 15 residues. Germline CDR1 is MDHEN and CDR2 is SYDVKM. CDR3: CATNEGLAGRNIQYF. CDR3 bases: TGTGCCACAAATGAGGGACTAGCGGGGAGGAACATTCAGTACTTC.

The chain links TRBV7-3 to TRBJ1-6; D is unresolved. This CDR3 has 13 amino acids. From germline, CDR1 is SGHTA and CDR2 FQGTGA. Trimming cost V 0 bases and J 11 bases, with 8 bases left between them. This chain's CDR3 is CASSLTWGTPLHF. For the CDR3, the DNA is TGTGCCAGCAGCTTAACATGGGGTACACCCCTCCACTTT.

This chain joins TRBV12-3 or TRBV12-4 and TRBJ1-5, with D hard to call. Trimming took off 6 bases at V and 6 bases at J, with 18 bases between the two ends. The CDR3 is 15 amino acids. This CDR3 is CASSSGSPLFQPQHF. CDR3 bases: TGTGCCAGCAGCTCGGGATCCCCCCTTTTTCAGCCCCAGCATTTT.

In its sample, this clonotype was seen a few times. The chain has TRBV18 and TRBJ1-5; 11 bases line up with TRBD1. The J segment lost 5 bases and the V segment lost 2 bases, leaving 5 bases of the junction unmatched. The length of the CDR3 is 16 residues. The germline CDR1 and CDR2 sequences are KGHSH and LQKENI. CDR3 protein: CASSPIGTGGHQPQHF. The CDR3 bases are TGTGCCAGCTCACCAATAGGGACAGGGGGACATCAGCCCCAGCATTTT.

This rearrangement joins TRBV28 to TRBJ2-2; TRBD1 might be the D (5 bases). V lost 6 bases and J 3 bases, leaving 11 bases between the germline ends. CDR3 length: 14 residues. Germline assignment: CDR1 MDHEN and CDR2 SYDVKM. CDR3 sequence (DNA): TGTGCCAGCAGAACCGACAGCTACACCGGGGAGCTGTTTTTT. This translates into CASRTDSYTGELFF.

CDR3 residues: CASSIDSGLVSYNEQFF. CDR3 DNA sequence: TGTGCCAGTAGTATAGATTCGGGACTAGTATCCTACAATGAGCAGTTCTTC. The chain has TRBV19 and TRBJ2-1, with 8 bases identical to TRBD2. CDR1 is LNHDA, CDR2 SQIVND, per germline (reference sequence). This CDR3 has 17 amino acids. V dropped 0 bases and J dropped 1; count of bases not matched to a gene: 5.